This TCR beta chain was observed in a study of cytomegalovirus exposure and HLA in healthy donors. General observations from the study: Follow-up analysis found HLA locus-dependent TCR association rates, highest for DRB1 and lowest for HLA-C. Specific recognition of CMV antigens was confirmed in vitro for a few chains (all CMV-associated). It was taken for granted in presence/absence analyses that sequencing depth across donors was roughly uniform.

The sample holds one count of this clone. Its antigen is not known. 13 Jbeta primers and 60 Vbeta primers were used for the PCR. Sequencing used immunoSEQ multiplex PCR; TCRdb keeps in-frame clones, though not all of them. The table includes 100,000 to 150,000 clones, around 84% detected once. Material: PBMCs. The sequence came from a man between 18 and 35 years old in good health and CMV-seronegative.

CDR3 in amino acids: CASSWTVGIYEQYF. In nucleotides, the CDR3 is TGTGCCAGCAGTTGGACAGTGGGCATCTACGAGCAGTACTTC. The chain is built from TRBV28 and TRBJ2-7; tentatively, D is TRBD1 (6 bases). Germline values: CDR1 MDHEN, CDR2 SYDVKM. Trimming stripped 4 bases from V and 3 bases from J, with 13 bases between. The CDR3 sequence is 14 residues long.